This T cell receptor beta chain was identified in a study of blood T cell repertoires in COVID-19. Profiled with immunoSEQ multiplex PCR; TCRdb holds only in-frame clones, not every one. The table includes 140,000 to 150,000 clones, 86% detected once. Germline assignment: CDR1 SGHDT and CDR2 YYEEEE. This CDR3 region has 13 residues. Germline trimming cut 6 bases from V and 6 bases from J; bases unmatched to any gene: 5. The source of this sequence is a man in his forties or fifties who had recovered from COVID-19. Material: PBMCs or T cells enriched from blood (not recorded which). This chain joins TRBV5-6 and TRBJ2-1; TRBD1 matches 8 bases. Here the CDR3 DNA reads TGTGCCAGCATCCACGACAGGGGCAATGAGCAGTTCTTC. It codes for CASIHDRGNEQFF.